Detailed here is one TCR beta chain. As yet, its antigen is unknown. Germline-derived CDR1 and CDR2 are MNHEY and SVGAGI. The ends were cut back, 2 bases at V and 3 bases at J, with 23 bases in the middle. CDR3 length equals 18 residues. RNA was extracted from bulk tissue without any cell sorting. This non-tumor lung sample came from over 3 cm beyond the tumor edge. The library came from three nested PCR rounds adapted from ARM-PCR protocols. In TCRdb, the multiplex PCR reads were re-called with MiXCR into one record per CDR3 protein. This table has 75,000 to 90,000 distinct CDR3 sequences, 75% to 85% appearing once. The data were taken from a study of tumor and adjacent non-tumor tissue in lung cancer. Study conclusions and caveats: Patients with more diverse tumor TCRs had worse survival.

This TCR derives from a woman between 50 and 59 years old with non-small cell lung cancer. The sequencing input was distant non-tumor lung tissue. The rearrangement uses TRBV6-5 and TRBJ2-7, with D possibly being TRBD2 (5 bases). The CDR3 loop is CASSYATPGSAALYEQYF. CDR3 nucleotides: TGTGCCAGCAGTTACGCGACCCCTGGATCAGCGGCCCTCTACGAGCAGTACTTC.